This T cell receptor (beta chain) was recovered during a study of cytomegalovirus exposure and HLA in healthy donors. Background on the study: The 95 to 150 validation repertoires and the roughly 680 first-cohort repertoires shared a platform, a later analysis reported. Study outcomes and limitations: Researchers catalogued some 160 TCR beta chains as cytomegalovirus-associated. Specificity for CMV antigens was confirmed in vitro for a few of the CMV-associated chains.

Comments on this clone: Its antigen is undetermined.

Here immunoSEQ multiplex PCR was the method, and the copy in TCRdb shows in-frame clones only, minus some. The sample holds over 120,000 clones, around 90% seen once. Per germline, CDR1 SGHAT and CDR2 FQNNGV. The CDR3 has 15 residues. Trimming removed 0 bases from V and 7 bases from J; junction bases left unmatched: 6. This chain joins TRBV11-2 and TRBJ2-1, with 7 bases aligning to TRBD2. Sequenced sample: PBMCs. This receptor was taken from a woman aged 30 to 39 in good health and CMV-seropositive. For the CDR3, the DNA is TGTGCCAGCAGCTTAGATTACGGCGGGAGAAATGAGCAGTTCTTC. Protein: CASSLDYGGRNEQFF.